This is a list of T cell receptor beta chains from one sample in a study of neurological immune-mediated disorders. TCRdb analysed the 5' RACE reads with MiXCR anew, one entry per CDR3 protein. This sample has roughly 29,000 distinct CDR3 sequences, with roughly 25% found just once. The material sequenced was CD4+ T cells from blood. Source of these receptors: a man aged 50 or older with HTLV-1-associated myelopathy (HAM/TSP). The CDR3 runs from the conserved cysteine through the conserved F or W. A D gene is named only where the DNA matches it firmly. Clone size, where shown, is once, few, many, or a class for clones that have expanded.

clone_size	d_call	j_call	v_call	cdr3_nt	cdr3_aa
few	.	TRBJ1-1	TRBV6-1	TGTGCCAGCGGGAAAATCGGCGGCACTGAAGCTTTCTTT	CASGKIGGTEAFF
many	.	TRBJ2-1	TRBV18	TGTGCCAGCTCACCGATTTACACCTGCATTGACAATGAGCAGTTCTTC	CASSPIYTCIDNEQFF
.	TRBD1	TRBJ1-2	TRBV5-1	TGCGCCAGTCGAGCTTCGGGACAGGAAAACTACACCTTC	CASRASGQENYTF
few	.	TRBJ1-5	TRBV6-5	TGTGCCAGCAGTTACGGGGGAGAGGATAGCAATCAGCCCCAGCATTTT	CASSYGGEDSNQPQHF
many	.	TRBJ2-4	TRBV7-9	TGTGCCAGCAGCTTAGTGAGTGGGGCGAGCATTCAGTACTTC	CASSLVSGASIQYF
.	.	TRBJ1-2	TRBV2	TGTGCCAGCAGTGAAGGGGAAGGAAACTATGGCTACACCTTC	CASSEGEGNYGYTF
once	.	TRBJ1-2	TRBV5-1	TGCGCCAGCAGCTTGCCGGCCGGCTATGGCTACACCTTC	CASSLPAGYGYTF
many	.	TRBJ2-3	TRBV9	TGTGCCAGCACCCGGGACCACGGCACAGATACGCAGTATTTT	CASTRDHGTDTQYF
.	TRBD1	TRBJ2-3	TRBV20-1	TGCAGTGCTCCACAGGGGTCGCGGGGCACAGATACGCAGTATTTT	CSAPQGSRGTDTQYF
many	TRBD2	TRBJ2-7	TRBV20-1	TGCAGTGCTAGAGATCCCCCTGAGCGGGAGGGTTTAAGCTCCTACGAGCAGTACTTC	CSARDPPEREGLSSYEQYF
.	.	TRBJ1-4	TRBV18	TGTGCCAGCTCACCACAGGGAGATAATGAAAAACTGTTTTTT	CASSPQGDNEKLFF
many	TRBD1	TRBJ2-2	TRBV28	TGTGCCAGCAGTTCTCCCGGACAGGGAAGGAACACCGGGGAGCTGTTTTTT	CASSSPGQGRNTGELFF
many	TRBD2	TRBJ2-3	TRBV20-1	TGCAGTGCTAGAGATCTAGCGGGAGGGCCCGATACGCAGTATTTT	CSARDLAGGPDTQYF
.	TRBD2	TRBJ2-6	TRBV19	TGTGCCAGTAGTAGGGGACTACCTTCCTCTGGGGCCAACGTCCTGACTTTC	CASSRGLPSSGANVLTF
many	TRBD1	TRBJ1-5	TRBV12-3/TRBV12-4	TGTGCCAGCAGTCCAGGACAGGGGCCCTTAAATCAGCCCCAGCATTTT	CASSPGQGPLNQPQHF
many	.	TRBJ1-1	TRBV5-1	TGCGCCAGCAGCGGCGGGACACCGGGGGCTGAAGCTTTCTTT	CASSGGTPGAEAFF
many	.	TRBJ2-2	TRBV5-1	TGCGCCAGCAGCTTGGAGACGGGGACCGGGGAGCTGTTTTTT	CASSLETGTGELFF
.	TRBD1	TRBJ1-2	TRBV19	TGTCCCAGTAGTATAAGAGGGACAGCCACCGGCTACACCTTC	CPSSIRGTATGYTF
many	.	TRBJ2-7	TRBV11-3	TGTGCCAGCAGCCGACGTGGGAGTTACGAGCAGTACTTC	CASSRRGSYEQYF
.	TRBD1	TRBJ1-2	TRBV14	TGTGCCAGCAGCCGAGACCGGGACAGGGGGCCTGGCTACACCTTC	CASSRDRDRGPGYTF
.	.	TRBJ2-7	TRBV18	TGTGCCAGCTCACCACTTTCTGCAGGGACCTACGAGCAGTACTTC	CASSPLSAGTYEQYF
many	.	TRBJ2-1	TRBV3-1	TGTGCCAGCAGCCAAGACCGAAGCGGTGAGCAGTTCTTC	CASSQDRSGEQFF
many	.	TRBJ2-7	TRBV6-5	TGTGCCAGCAGCTCCGACTCGGGATACTACGAGCAGTACTTC	CASSSDSGYYEQYF
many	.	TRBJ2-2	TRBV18	TGTGCCAGCTCATGGACCGCGAACACCGGGGAGCTGTTTTTT	CASSWTANTGELFF
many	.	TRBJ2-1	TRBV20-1	TGCAGTGCTACCCCCGCACACAATGAGCAGTTCTTC	CSATPAHNEQFF
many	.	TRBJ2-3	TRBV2	TGTGCCAGCAGTGGAGGAGCTAGCACAGATACGCAGTATTTT	CASSGGASTDTQYF
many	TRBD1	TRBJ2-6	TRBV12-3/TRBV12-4	TGTGCCAGCAGCCAGACAGGGCTCTCTGGGGCCAACGTCCTGACTTTC	CASSQTGLSGANVLTF
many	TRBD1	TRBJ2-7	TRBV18	TGTGCCAGCTCACCGGGACAGCCAATTTACGAGCAGTACTTC	CASSPGQPIYEQYF
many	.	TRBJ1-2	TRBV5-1	TGCGCCAGCAGCTGGGGGGTCACAGACTATGGCTACACCTTC	CASSWGVTDYGYTF
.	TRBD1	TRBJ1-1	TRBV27	TGTGCCAGCAGCAAGACAGGGGGATTAATTGGGACTGAAGCTTTCTTT	CASSKTGGLIGTEAFF
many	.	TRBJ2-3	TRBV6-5	TGTGCCAGCAGTTATGATCGGAGAGGGACAGATACGCAGTATTTT	CASSYDRRGTDTQYF
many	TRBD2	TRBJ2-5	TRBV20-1	TGCAGTGCTGTCCGACTAGCGGGGACCCAAGAGACCCAGTACTTC	CSAVRLAGTQETQYF
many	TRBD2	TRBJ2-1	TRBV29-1	TGCAGCGTCCAACTAGCGGTCGCTCCCAATGAGCAGTTCTTC	CSVQLAVAPNEQFF
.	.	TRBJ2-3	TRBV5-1	TGCGCCAGCAGCTTTACTCGATCAGGAGATACGCAGTATTTT	CASSFTRSGDTQYF
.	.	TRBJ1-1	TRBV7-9	TGTGCCAGCAGCTTAGGTCCACCTCACACTGAAGCTTTCTTT	CASSLGPPHTEAFF
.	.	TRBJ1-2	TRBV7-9	TGTGCCATCAGCCCAACAGGGAGCAGCTATGGCTACACCTTC	CAISPTGSSYGYTF
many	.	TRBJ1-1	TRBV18	TGTGCCAGCTCACCACCGTTCGGTAACACTGAAGCTTTCTTT	CASSPPFGNTEAFF
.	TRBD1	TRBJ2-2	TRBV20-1	TGCAGTGCTAGATCCCAAGGACAGGGGGCTGGCACCGGGGAGATGTTTTTT	CSARSQGQGAGTGEMFF
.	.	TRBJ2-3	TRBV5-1	TGCGCCAGCAGCCCCTTAGTGGGTACGCAGTATTTT	CASSPLVGTQYF
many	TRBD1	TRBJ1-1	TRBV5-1	TGCGCCAGCAGCTCCCCCGGGGGACAGAGAAACACTGAAGCTTTCTTT	CASSSPGGQRNTEAFF
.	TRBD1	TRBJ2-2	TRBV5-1	TGCGCCAGCAGCTTTGACCAGGGGGCCACCGGCGAGCTGTTTTTT	CASSFDQGATGELFF
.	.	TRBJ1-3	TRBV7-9	TGTGCCAGCAGCTTAGGCAATTCTAGGGCGCATTTT	CASSLGNSRAHF
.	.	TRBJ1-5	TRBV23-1	TGCGCCAGCAGTCCGGGGCATTTT	CASSPGHF
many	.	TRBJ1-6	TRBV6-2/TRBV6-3	TGTGCCAGCAGTCGAGAGGGCGAGACTTCACCCCTCCACTTT	CASSREGETSPLHF
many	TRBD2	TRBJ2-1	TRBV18	TGTGCCAGCTCACCCCCTGGACTAGGGAACAATGAGCAGTTCTTC	CASSPPGLGNNEQFF
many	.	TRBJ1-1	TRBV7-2	TGTGCCAGCAGCACGGACGGTGTGAACACTGAAGCTTTCTTT	CASSTDGVNTEAFF
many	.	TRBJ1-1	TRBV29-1	TGCAGCGTTGCGACCGCCACTGAAGCTTTCTTT	CSVATATEAFF
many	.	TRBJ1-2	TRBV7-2	TGTGCCAGCAGCTTGAAACAGGGACTTAGCTATGGCTACACCTTC	CASSLKQGLSYGYTF
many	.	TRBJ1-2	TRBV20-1	TGCAGTGCTAGATGGCAGGGGAGTCTTTGGCGCTACACCTTC	CSARWQGSLWRYTF
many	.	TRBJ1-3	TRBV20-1	TGCAGTGCTAGAGGGGGGATTCGCTCTGGAAACACCATATATTTT	CSARGGIRSGNTIYF
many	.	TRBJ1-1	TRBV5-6	TGTGCCAGCAGCTTGGTTCCACCTATGAACACTGAAGCTTTCTTT	CASSLVPPMNTEAFF
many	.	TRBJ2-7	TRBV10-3	TGTGCCATCAGTGCCGGACAGCTCTCCTACGAGCAGTACTTC	CAISAGQLSYEQYF
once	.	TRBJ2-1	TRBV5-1	TGCGCCAGCAGCCCCCCCGGGGGCGGGAATGAGCAGTTCTTC	CASSPPGGGNEQFF
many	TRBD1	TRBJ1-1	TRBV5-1	TGCGCCAGCAGCGGGACAGGGGGCACTGAAGCTTTCTTT	CASSGTGGTEAFF
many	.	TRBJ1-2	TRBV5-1	TGCGCCAGCAGCTTGGGCAGCGACTATGGCTACACCTTC	CASSLGSDYGYTF
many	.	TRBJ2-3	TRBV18	TGTGCCAGCTCACCTAATGCAGATACGCAGTATTTT	CASSPNADTQYF
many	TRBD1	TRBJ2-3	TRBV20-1	TGCAGTGCTATCGGACGACAGGGGGCTGTGACAGATACGCAGTATTTT	CSAIGRQGAVTDTQYF
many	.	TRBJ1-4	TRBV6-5	TGTGCCAGCAGTTCCAGGGGCTTAGGTGAAAAACTGTTTTTT	CASSSRGLGEKLFF
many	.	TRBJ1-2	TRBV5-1	TGCGCCAGCAGCTTGCAGGGGCAAGGAGATGGCTACACCTTC	CASSLQGQGDGYTF
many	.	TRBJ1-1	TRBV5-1	TGCGCCAGCAGGGACGGGGGCCCGGACACTGAAGCTTTCTTT	CASRDGGPDTEAFF